Following are 20 T cell receptor beta chains from one sample sequenced in a study of PD-L1 blockade in urothelial cancer. Repertoires were generated with immunoSEQ multiplex PCR, while TCRdb's copy carries only in-frame clones and drops some. Among 53,000 or so clones listed, approximately 86% were seen once. The material was PBMCs, obtained around atezolizumab (anti-PD-L1) treatment. These receptors were obtained from a man in his 60s with urothelial cancer.

The chain links TRBV20-1 to TRBJ2-2; no firm D call. Germline-derived CDR1 and CDR2 are DFQATT and SNEGSKA (reference sequence). V lost 5 bases to trimming and J lost 3 bases, with 4 bases between them. This CDR3 region has 11 residues. The CDR3 is CSAPDTGELFF. DNA for the CDR3: TGCAGTGCTCCCGACACCGGGGAGCTGTTTTTT.

V is TRBV30 and J is TRBJ2-2, with a tentative D call TRBD1 (6 bases). Germline lookup yields CDR1 GTSNPN and CDR2 SVGIG (reference sequence). This CDR3 has 14 residues. Trimming stripped 0 bases from V and 5 bases from J, with 10 bases between. CDR3 bases: TGTGCCTGGAGTGTACAGGGTCGGACCGGGGAGCTGTTTTTT. It is translated as CAWSVQGRTGELFF.

This clone came up once. This chain uses TRBV4-3 with TRBJ2-1; 9 bases line up with TRBD2. The CDR3 has 15 amino acids. J gave up 4 bases and V 3 bases, and 4 bases lay outside the gene matches. CDR1 and CDR2 from the germline V gene are LGHNA and YSLEER. CDR3 bases: TGCGCCAGCAGCCAGGCCCTAGCGGGGTACAATGAGCAGTTCTTC. As protein: CASSQALAGYNEQFF.

This sequence joins TRBV28 and TRBJ1-1; D unclear. CDR1 is MDHEN and CDR2 is SYDVKM in the germline V gene. This CDR3 region has 12 residues. V gave up 3 bases and J gave up 3 bases, with 5 bases separating them. The CDR3 region has the DNA TGTGCCAGCAGTTTTGAGTACACTGAAGCTTTCTTT. This gives the protein CASSFEYTEAFF.

The V and J genes are TRBV30 and TRBJ2-5, with D possibly TRBD2 on 5 matching bases. CDR1 and CDR2 from the germline V gene are GTSNPN and SVGIG (reference sequence). The ends were cut back, 3 bases at V and 5 bases at J, with 13 bases in the middle. The CDR3 length is 13 residues. CDR3 nucleotides: TGTGCCTGGAGGGCAGCGGCGGGCGAGACCCAGTACTTC. It is translated as CAWRAAAGETQYF.

The V gene is TRBV7-9, the J gene TRBJ2-3, with 13 bases fitting TRBD2. J was trimmed by 2 bases and V by 5 bases; bases with no gene match: 13. CDR1 is SEHNR, CDR2 FQNEAQ, per germline (reference sequence). CDR3 length equals 19 residues. CDR3 loop: CASSEGTSGTLFITDTQYF. CDR3 in DNA: TGTGCCAGCAGCGAGGGGACTAGCGGGACCCTTTTTATCACAGATACGCAGTATTTT. The full variable domain, completed using reference TRBV7-9 and TRBJ2-3, is DTGVSQNPRHKITKRGQNVTFRCDPISEHNRLYWYRQTLGQGPEFLTYFQNEAQLEKSRLLSDRFSAERPKGSFSTLEIQRTEQGDSAMYLCASSEGTSGTLFITDTQYFGPGTRLTVL.

This chain links TRBV2 with TRBJ2-1; 9 bases map to TRBD1. Germline V gene lookup returns CDR1 SNHLY and CDR2 FYNNEI. CDR3 size: 15 residues. V lost 4 bases and J lost 4; bases outside the gene matches: 5. The CDR3, as DNA: TGTGCCAGCAGTGCCGACAGGGGGTTTTACAATGAGCAGTTCTTC. It yields the protein CASSADRGFYNEQFF.

The rearrangement uses TRBV11-3 and TRBJ1-6; maybe TRBD1 (5 bases). Trimming left V 1 base short and J 5 bases short, with 9 bases between. Germline V CDR1 and CDR2: SGHNT, YENEEA. This CDR3 is built from 15 residues. CDR3 region: CASSLGGLHNSPLHF. The CDR3 coding sequence is TGTGCCAGCAGCTTAGGGGGACTCCATAATTCACCCCTCCACTTT.

The rearrangement links TRBV29-1 to TRBJ2-5; a weak D match, TRBD1 (6 bases). This CDR3 is 13 amino acids long. Germline values: CDR1 SQVTM, CDR2 ANQGSEA. V lost 5 bases to trimming and J lost 4 bases, with 14 bases between them. The DNA of the CDR3 is TGCAGCGTTCTCTGGTCAGGGGCAGAGACCCAGTACTTC. Protein sequence: CSVLWSGAETQYF.

J is TRBJ2-5 and V is TRBV7-2, with TRBD2 matching 9 bases. The trim removed 3 bases at V and 5 bases at J, leaving 4 bases unmatched. This CDR3 has 14 amino acids. Per germline, CDR1 SGHTA and CDR2 FQGNSA. CDR3 sequence reads: CASSLVSGRETQYF. The DNA for the CDR3 is TGTGCCAGCAGCTTGGTGAGCGGGAGGGAGACCCAGTACTTC.

V gene TRBV6-1 combines with J gene TRBJ2-3; D gene uncertain. Germline-derived CDR1 and CDR2 are MNHNS and SASEGT. Trimming removed 6 bases from V and 3 bases from J, with 10 bases in between. CDR3 length equals 13 residues. The CDR3 DNA sequence: TGTGCCAGCAGAGGAGCGAATACAGATACGCAGTATTTT. Translating it yields CASRGANTDTQYF.

Only one count was recorded for this clone. The chain is built from TRBV9 and TRBJ2-7; possible D gene TRBD1, 6 bases. CDR1 is SGDLS and CDR2 is YYNGEE in the germline V gene. The length of the CDR3 is 13 residues. V dropped 4 bases and J dropped 7 bases, with 15 bases sitting between them. The CDR3 spells CASSKTDSWEQYF. The CDR3 nucleotides read TGTGCCAGCAGCAAAACGGACAGCTGGGAGCAGTACTTC.

This chain uses TRBV18 with TRBJ1-1; 8 bases are shared with TRBD1. This CDR3 is 15 amino acids long. Trimming at V came to 9 bases and at J to 4 bases, leaving 13 bases not matched to a gene. The germline CDR1 and CDR2 sequences are KGHSH and LQKENI. CDR3 protein: CASSTPSGTGTEAFF. Here the CDR3 DNA reads TGTGCCAGTTCAACCCCTTCCGGGACAGGCACTGAAGCTTTCTTT. The full variable domain, rest sourced from reference TRBV18 and TRBJ1-1, is NAGVMQNPRHLVRRRGQEARLRCSPMKGHSHVYWYRQLPEEGLKFMVYLQKENIIDESGMPKERFSAEFPKEGPSILRIQQVVRGDSAAYFCASSTPSGTGTEAFFGQGTRLTVV.

The chain uses TRBV2 and TRBJ2-2, with 15 bases that match TRBD2. The CDR3 has 17 residues. J lost 4 bases, V lost 7 bases, and 7 bases had no gene match. Germline CDR1 SNHLY, CDR2 FYNNEI. CDR3 sequence: CASTRTSGGARTGELFF. The CDR3 DNA sequence: TGTGCCAGCACGAGGACTAGCGGGGGGGCCCGCACCGGGGAGCTGTTTTTT.

The gene calls are TRBV9 and TRBJ1-6, with a tentative D call TRBD1 (5 bases). Between the trimmed V and J ends, which lost 3 bases and 0 bases, there was a span of 16 bases. This CDR3 is 18 amino acids long. CDR1 is SGDLS, CDR2 YYNGEE, per germline. CDR3 sequence: CASSATGGESSYNSPLHF. The DNA for the CDR3 is TGTGCCAGCAGCGCCACCGGGGGGGAAAGCTCCTATAATTCACCCCTCCACTTT.

The chain recombines TRBV18 with TRBJ1-1; tentatively, D is TRBD1 (5 bases). The CDR3 consists of 13 residues. Trimming shortened V by 0 bases and J by 4 bases, and 6 bases separated the two germline ends. Looked up from germline, CDR1 is KGHSH and CDR2 is LQKENI. The CDR3 protein is CASSPPGGTEAFF. The CDR3 coding sequence is TGTGCCAGCTCACCACCGGGGGGCACTGAAGCTTTCTTT.

A single count supports this clone. CDR3 loop: CASSVGTTRETQYF. Written as DNA, the CDR3 is TGTGCCAGCAGTGTGGGGACAACCAGAGAGACCCAGTACTTC. The V and J genes are TRBV2 and TRBJ2-5; the D gene is possibly TRBD1 (6 bases). This CDR3 is built from 14 residues. The V end lost 4 bases, the J end lost 4 bases, and 13 bases lay between the germline ends. Germline V gene data show CDR1 as SNHLY and CDR2 as FYNNEI.

This chain joins TRBV5-1 and TRBJ2-7, with a tentative D call TRBD2 (5 bases). Germline assignment: CDR1 SGHRS and CDR2 YFSETQ. The CDR3 has 14 amino acids. With 6 bases removed from V and 4 bases from J, the gap between germline ends came to 17 bases. The CDR3 loop is CASTPGGVVYEQYF. The CDR3 coding sequence is TGCGCCAGCACGCCAGGAGGAGTTGTTTACGAGCAGTACTTC.

The chain couples TRBV5-1 to TRBJ2-7, with TRBD2 identical over 8 bases. V lost 4 bases, J lost 5 bases, and 8 bases stayed unmatched. This CDR3 region has 14 residues. Germline assignment: CDR1 SGHRS and CDR2 YFSETQ. The CDR3 nucleotides read TGCGCCAGCAGCCTGGAAGCGGGAGCTAACGAGCAGTACTTC. Translation: CASSLEAGANEQYF.

This chain joins TRBV7-3 and TRBJ2-3; TRBD2 might be the D (6 bases). Per the germline V gene, CDR1 is SGHTA and CDR2 is FQGTGA. The V and J ends lost 2 bases and 4 bases respectively, with 10 bases between them. The CDR3 covers 14 residues. CDR3 sequence reads: CASSLAGSADTQYF. The CDR3, as DNA: TGTGCCAGCAGCTTAGCGGGAAGTGCAGATACGCAGTATTTT.